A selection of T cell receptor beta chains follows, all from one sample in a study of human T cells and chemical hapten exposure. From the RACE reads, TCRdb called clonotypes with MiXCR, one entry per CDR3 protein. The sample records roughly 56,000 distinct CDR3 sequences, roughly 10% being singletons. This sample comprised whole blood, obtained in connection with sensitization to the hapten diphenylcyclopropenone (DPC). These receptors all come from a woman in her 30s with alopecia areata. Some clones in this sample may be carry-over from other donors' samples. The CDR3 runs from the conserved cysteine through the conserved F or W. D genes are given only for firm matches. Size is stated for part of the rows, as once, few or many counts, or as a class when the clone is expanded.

DNA: TGTGCCAGCAGCTTCCCTCGGGAGACTACGAACACCGGGGAGCTGTTTTTT
CDR3: CASSFPRETTNTGELFF
D: -
V: TRBV7-9
J: TRBJ2-2
size: -

DNA: TGTGCCAGCAGCTACCAGGACAGGGGTTTAGATACGCAGTATTTT
CDR3: CASSYQDRGLDTQYF
D: TRBD1
V: TRBV7-6
J: TRBJ2-3
size: -

DNA: TGTGCCAGTAGTTCCGGGACTAGTCGCCGGGAGCTGTTTTTT
CDR3: CASSSGTSRRELFF
D: TRBD2
V: TRBV19
J: TRBJ2-2
size: -

DNA: TGTGCCAGCAGCTTAAGTTCTCAGGGCGGGGCAGATACGCAGTATTTT
CDR3: CASSLSSQGGADTQYF
D: -
V: TRBV7-2
J: TRBJ2-3
size: few

DNA: TGTGCCAGCAGTTACGTTGGACTAGCGGGGGGTTCAGATACGCAGTATTTT
CDR3: CASSYVGLAGGSDTQYF
D: TRBD2
V: TRBV6-5
J: TRBJ2-3
size: many

DNA: TGTGCCAGCAGCGTAGGGGGAACGTCTACCTATGGCTACACCTTC
CDR3: CASSVGGTSTYGYTF
D: -
V: TRBV9
J: TRBJ1-2
size: few

DNA: TGCGCCAGCAGCAAGGGGTCTGAGAACACTGAAGCTTTCTTT
CDR3: CASSKGSENTEAFF
D: -
V: TRBV5-1
J: TRBJ1-1
size: many

DNA: TGCGCCAGCAGCCAGGCCAGGGGAGAGACCCAGTACTTC
CDR3: CASSQARGETQYF
D: -
V: TRBV4-3
J: TRBJ2-5
size: few

DNA: TGTGCCAGCAGCCTCGGCCGACGGTTCCTGTCCTACGAGCAGTACTTC
CDR3: CASSLGRRFLSYEQYF
D: -
V: TRBV6-2/TRBV6-3
J: TRBJ2-7
size: -

DNA: TGTGCCAGCAGCCGAGGACAGGGGTCTGACCGGGAGCTGTTTTTT
CDR3: CASSRGQGSDRELFF
D: TRBD1
V: TRBV3-1
J: TRBJ2-2
size: many

DNA: TGTGCCAGCTCCCCTTTTGAGGGAGGATATAATTCACCCCTCCACTTT
CDR3: CASSPFEGGYNSPLHF
D: -
V: TRBV18
J: TRBJ1-6
size: many

DNA: TGTGCCAGCAGTTTCGTCGCTAATGAAAAACTGTTTTTT
CDR3: CASSFVANEKLFF
D: -
V: TRBV6-5
J: TRBJ1-4
size: many

DNA: TGTGCCAGCAGTCCTACGGGACAGGGGGCCCAGCCCCAGCATTTT
CDR3: CASSPTGQGAQPQHF
D: TRBD1
V: TRBV28
J: TRBJ1-5
size: -

DNA: TGTGCCAGCAGCTACAGGGGCTGGCATGGCTACACCTTC
CDR3: CASSYRGWHGYTF
D: TRBD1
V: TRBV7-9
J: TRBJ1-2
size: -

DNA: TGTGCCACCAGTGTGGACGGCGGGGGCACAGATACGCAGTATTTT
CDR3: CATSVDGGGTDTQYF
D: -
V: TRBV24-1
J: TRBJ2-3
size: few

DNA: TGTGCGGACCGGCAGGGCAGCTCCTACGAGCAGTACTTC
CDR3: CADRQGSSYEQYF
D: -
V: TRBV2
J: TRBJ2-7
size: -

DNA: TGTGCCAGCAGCCCCCGGGGAGGATCGAACACCGGGGAGCTGTTTTTT
CDR3: CASSPRGGSNTGELFF
D: -
V: TRBV5-8
J: TRBJ2-2
size: few

DNA: TGCAGTGCTAGAGATCCGGGGCGGGGGGGCCAAGATACGCAGTATTTT
CDR3: CSARDPGRGGQDTQYF
D: TRBD2
V: TRBV20-1
J: TRBJ2-3
size: -

DNA: TGTGCCAGCAGAGACAGGGAGGGTGGCACTGAAGCTTTCTTT
CDR3: CASRDREGGTEAFF
D: TRBD1
V: TRBV6-2/TRBV6-3
J: TRBJ1-1
size: many

DNA: TGTGCCAGCAGTTACGGGGGCTCGGGGGAGCAGCCCCAGCATTTT
CDR3: CASSYGGSGEQPQHF
D: -
V: TRBV6-2/TRBV6-3
J: TRBJ1-5
size: once

DNA: TGTGCCAGCAGCGTATTAGAGCAGGGGGGAGGGAACACTGAAGCTTTCTTT
CDR3: CASSVLEQGGGNTEAFF
D: TRBD1
V: TRBV9
J: TRBJ1-1
size: few

DNA: TGTGCCAGCAGTCCCCGGACAGGCCTTAATGAAAAACTGTTTTTT
CDR3: CASSPRTGLNEKLFF
D: TRBD1
V: TRBV12-3/TRBV12-4
J: TRBJ1-4
size: few

DNA: TGCGCCAGCAGCCCGCACCCACCTACGAGTGAGCAGTACTTC
CDR3: CASSPHPPTSEQYF
D: -
V: TRBV5-1
J: TRBJ2-7
size: -

DNA: TGCAGTGCTAGTCAAGGGCAGCGCACCTACGAGCAGTACTTC
CDR3: CSASQGQRTYEQYF
D: -
V: TRBV20-1
J: TRBJ2-7
size: -

DNA: TGTGCCAGCAGCCCAGAGGACCGTCCCTATAATTCACCCCTCCACTTT
CDR3: CASSPEDRPYNSPLHF
D: -
V: TRBV9
J: TRBJ1-6
size: few

DNA: TGTGCCAGTTCCCAGGGTCCGTACAATGAGCAGTTCTTC
CDR3: CASSQGPYNEQFF
D: -
V: TRBV12-3/TRBV12-4
J: TRBJ2-1
size: -

DNA: TGTGCCAGCAGTGGCGGGGAAGGGCCTTATAATTCACCCCTCCACTTT
CDR3: CASSGGEGPYNSPLHF
D: -
V: TRBV2
J: TRBJ1-6
size: many

DNA: TGTGCCAGCAGTGACGTGGACGACTATGGCTACACCTTC
CDR3: CASSDVDDYGYTF
D: -
V: TRBV2
J: TRBJ1-2
size: -